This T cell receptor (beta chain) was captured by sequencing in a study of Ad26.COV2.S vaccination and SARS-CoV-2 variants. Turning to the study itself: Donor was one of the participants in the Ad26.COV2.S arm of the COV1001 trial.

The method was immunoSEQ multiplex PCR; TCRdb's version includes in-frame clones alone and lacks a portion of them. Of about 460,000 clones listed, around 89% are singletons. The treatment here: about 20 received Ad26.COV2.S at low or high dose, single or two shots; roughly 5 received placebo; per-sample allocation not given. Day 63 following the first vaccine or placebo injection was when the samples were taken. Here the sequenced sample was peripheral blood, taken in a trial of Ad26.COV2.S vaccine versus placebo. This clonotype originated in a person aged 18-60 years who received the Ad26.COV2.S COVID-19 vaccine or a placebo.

DNA of the CDR3: TGTGCCAGCAGAAACGACGGGGTAAGGAACACTGAAGCTTTCTTT. Translation: CASRNDGVRNTEAFF. The chain carries TRBV28 and TRBJ1-1; D gene unclear. There are 15 residues in the CDR3. Germline V lookup: CDR1 MDHEN, CDR2 SYDVKM. Trimming removed 6 bases at V and 1 base at J, with 15 bases between.